Listed here are 6 T cell receptor beta chains from one sample, sequenced in a study of T cell clonality in common variable immunodeficiency. What these receptors recognize is not known. Data came from immunoSEQ multiplex PCR; TCRdb stores just in-frame clones and leaves some out. The profile covers roughly 34,000 clones, none occurring a single time. General study points: Reportedly, TCR beta sequences from common variable immunodeficiency showed fewer deletions and N-nucleotide insertions.

Material: peripheral blood mononuclear cells. The receptors originated from a human donor with common variable immunodeficiency.

This clone was picked up many times. The sequenced fragment ends 3 residues before the CDR3 boundary, so the rest is inferred from the germline J gene. This chain connects TRBV18 to TRBJ2-5; 7 bases agree with TRBD2. J gave up 5 bases and V 1 base, and 1 base lay outside the gene matches. The CDR3 totals 13 residues. Germline V gene lookup returns CDR1 KGHSH and CDR2 LQKENI. The covered CDR3 bases are TGTGCCAGCTCACCACGAGCGGGGGAGACC. It is translated as CASSPRAGET. The full-length CDR3 reads as CASSPRAGETQYF.

This clone occurred a few times. The read finishes 3 residues shy of the CDR3 end, and the germline J gene is used to complete it. The rearrangement links TRBV6-2 or TRBV6-3 to TRBJ1-2; 7 bases agree with TRBD1. Germline CDR1 MNHEY, CDR2 SVGEGT. Trimming cost V 5 bases and J 5 bases; bases outside gene matches: 8. CDR3 length: 14 residues. Here the CDR3 reads CASSPEGAGYGYTF. The DNA read from the CDR3 is TGTGCCAGCAGTCCCGAGGGGGCCGGGTATGGC.

This clone was counted only a few times. CDR3 DNA, as far as it was read: TGTGCCAGCAGTGGGACAGTCGTAAACGGGGAG. Protein product: CASSGTVVNGE. From start to end, the CDR3 is CASSGTVVNGELFF. The chain joins TRBV2 to TRBJ2-2; possible D gene TRBD1, 6 bases. The read terminates 3 residues ahead of where the CDR3 ends, so the germline J gene completes it. CDR1 and CDR2 from the germline V gene are SNHLY and FYNNEI. Trimming took 4 bases from V and 7 from J, leaving 13 bases between them. This CDR3 region has 14 residues.

This clone showed up many times. The CDR3 end is not reached by the read, which stops 3 residues before it; the germline J gene fills it in. This chain joins TRBV20-1 and TRBJ1-4, with TRBD1 matching 7 bases. Germline CDR1 DFQATT, CDR2 SNEGSKA (reference sequence). This CDR3 contains 13 residues. With 6 bases clipped from V and 3 bases from J, the junction kept 4 bases outside the gene matches. CDR3 amino acids: CSARDSSNEKLFF. The sequenced part of the CDR3 DNA is TGCAGTGCCCGGGACAGCTCTAATGAAAAA.

Details on this clone: The DNA ends 3 residues before the CDR3 does, and the rest of the CDR3 is filled in from the germline J gene. The rearrangement joins TRBV6-2 or TRBV6-3 to TRBJ1-5; 8 bases agree with TRBD1. The CDR3 runs 16 residues. Germline V lookup: CDR1 MNHEY, CDR2 SVGEGT. V gave up 8 bases and J gave up 5 bases; unmatched junction bases: 14. The CDR3 loop reads CASRDRQGATDQPQHF. The DNA read from the CDR3 is TGTGCCAGCCGAGACAGGCAGGGGGCTACCGATCAGCCC.

About this clone itself: With the read ending 3 residues before the CDR3 end, the germline J gene is used to fill in that end. The rearrangement joins TRBV5-4 to TRBJ2-1, with 8 nucleotides matching TRBD2. After removal of 1 base from V and 9 bases from J, the junction contained 9 bases not matched to a gene. CDR1 SGHNT and CDR2 YYREEE come from the germline V gene (reference sequence). This CDR3 is built from 15 residues. The part of the CDR3 DNA that was read is TGTGCCAGCAGCTTGACAGGGACTAGGTCCTTTGAG. Its protein product is CASSLTGTRSFE. The complete CDR3 protein is CASSLTGTRSFEQFF.